This T cell receptor beta chain was found in a study of cytomegalovirus exposure and HLA in healthy donors. Findings and limits, study-wide: Overall, around 160 TCR beta chains were annotated as cytomegalovirus-associated. Whilst most TCR sequences proved rare, a subset of public TCRs occurred across many donors.

About this clone: The antigen is undetermined.

The assay was immunoSEQ multiplex PCR, and TCRdb's table has in-frame clones only and misses some. The sample lists about 120,000 clones; about 96% were seen once. Germline V gene lookup returns CDR1 SEHNR and CDR2 FQNEAQ (reference sequence). The CDR3 covers 15 residues. J gave up 1 base and V 5 bases, and 5 bases lay outside the gene matches. The V call is TRBV7-9, the J call TRBJ2-3; TRBD1 matches at 8 bases. The receptor was derived from a man between 18 and 35 years old in good health and CMV-seronegative. Material: PBMCs. The CDR3 loop reads CASSQQGGGTDTQYF. Written as DNA, the CDR3 is TGTGCCAGCAGCCAACAGGGGGGAGGCACAGATACGCAGTATTTT.